The rows below give T cell receptor beta chains drawn from one sample of a study of PD-1 blockade in classical Hodgkin lymphoma. The table came from immunoSEQ multiplex PCR; TCRdb's copy has only in-frame clones and leaves some out. The sample has some 150,000 clones, under 85% seen once. The material was peripheral blood mononuclear cells (PBMCs), obtained before the second cycle of nivolumab. The receptors were gathered from a human donor with classical Hodgkin lymphoma. Both conserved end residues are part of each CDR3. The D gene is left open where the match is weak. The listing skips clone size in some rows; elsewhere it reads once, few, many or a size class.

cdr3_aa cdr3_nt j_call clone_size v_call d_call
CASSFGSSGNTIYF TGTGCCAGCAGCTTTGGGAGCTCTGGAAACACCATATATTTT TRBJ1-3 - TRBV13 -
CASKSGGRAGGELFF TGTGCCAGTAAATCGGGCGGGAGGGCCGGCGGGGAGCTGTTTTTT TRBJ2-2 - TRBV19 TRBD2
CASRGGTGGLVYEQYF TGCGCCAGCAGGGGAGGGACAGGGGGCTTGGTCTACGAGCAGTACTTC TRBJ2-7 - TRBV5-1 TRBD1
CASSQALAGTGELFF TGTGCCAGCAGCCAAGCATTAGCCGGGACCGGGGAGCTGTTTTTT TRBJ2-2 - TRBV14 -
CASSVSGTGAGNTIYF TGTGCCAGCAGCGTATCCGGGACAGGGGCTGGAAACACCATATATTTT TRBJ1-3 few TRBV9 TRBD1
CASSTGTMDTQYF TGTGCCAGCAGTACCGGGACAATGGATACGCAGTATTTT TRBJ2-3 - TRBV28 -
CASSPSGRSYNEQFF TGTGCCAGCAGCCCTAGCGGGCGTTCCTACAATGAGCAGTTCTTC TRBJ2-1 - TRBV11-3 TRBD2
CASSLIANSPLHF TGTGCCAGCAGTTTAATCGCTAATTCACCCCTCCACTTT TRBJ1-6 once TRBV27 -
CASRRQGENYEQYF TGTGCCAGCAGACGACAGGGGGAGAACTACGAGCAGTACTTC TRBJ2-7 - TRBV27 TRBD1
CASSPSGRALNQPQHF TGTGCCAGCAGCCCCTCCGGCAGGGCCCTCAATCAGCCCCAGCATTTT TRBJ1-5 few TRBV28 -
CASPTESPPVYEQYF TGTGCCAGCCCAACCGAAAGCCCGCCCGTCTACGAGCAGTACTTC TRBJ2-7 once TRBV6-9 -
CASSFSGAGANVLTF TGTGCCAGCAGCTTTTCAGGGGCTGGGGCCAACGTCCTGACTTTC TRBJ2-6 - TRBV7-9 -
CASSRQGNTEAFF TGTGCCAGCAGTCGACAAGGGAACACTGAAGCTTTCTTT TRBJ1-1 - TRBV6-5 -
CASSPDRGGEQYF TGTGCCAGCAGCCCCGACCGGGGGGGCGAGCAGTACTTC TRBJ2-7 - TRBV7-6 TRBD2
CASSPQGADTQYF TGTGCCAGCAGTCCACAGGGGGCAGATACGCAGTATTTT TRBJ2-3 - TRBV28 TRBD1
CASSFLAGGMVDTQYF TGTGCCAGCAGCTTCCTAGCGGGAGGGATGGTAGATACGCAGTATTTT TRBJ2-3 - TRBV5-4 TRBD2
CASSLFGGWTVYEQYF TGTGCCAGCAGCTTGTTTGGGGGCTGGACAGTCTACGAGCAGTACTTC TRBJ2-7 - TRBV5-4 -
CASMSDRRNTEAFF TGTGCCAGCATGTCGGACAGGAGGAACACTGAAGCTTTCTTT TRBJ1-1 - TRBV6-5 TRBD1
CASSEPTTGLDEQYF TGTGCCAGCAGTGAACCCACTACAGGGCTGGACGAGCAGTACTTC TRBJ2-7 - TRBV25-1 -
CASSPQKRDTQYF TGTGCCAGCTCACCACAGAAACGAGATACGCAGTATTTT TRBJ2-3 - TRBV18 -
CASSPQGYTGSEQFF TGTGCCAGCAGCCCGCAAGGGTACACAGGGAGCGAGCAGTTCTTC TRBJ2-1 once TRBV7-2 -
CASSLAGTGQETQYF TGTGCCAGCAGCTTGGCCGGGACAGGCCAAGAGACCCAGTACTTC TRBJ2-5 - TRBV5-4 TRBD1
CASSFGPTGGTDTQYF TGTGCCAGCAGCTTTGGGCCTACGGGAGGGACAGATACGCAGTATTTT TRBJ2-3 - TRBV7-6 TRBD2
CASPQGLNTEAFF TGTGCCAGCCCTCAGGGACTGAACACTGAAGCTTTCTTT TRBJ1-1 - TRBV7-9 -
CASSPWGGLNQPQHF TGTGCCAGCAGCCCCTGGGGGGGGCTGAATCAGCCCCAGCATTTT TRBJ1-5 - TRBV9 -
CASSSVPREQYF TGTGCCAGCAGCTCCGTCCCGCGGGAGCAGTACTTC TRBJ2-7 - TRBV7-9 -
CASSLRTSPSTAQYF TGTGCCAGCAGCCTAAGGACTTCCCCCTCTACGGCCCAGTACTTC TRBJ2-5 - TRBV7-2 -
CASSARLAGNTGELFF TGTGCCAGCAGCGCCAGGCTAGCGGGGAACACCGGGGAGCTGTTTTTT TRBJ2-2 - TRBV9 TRBD2
CASSYETGGTGNTIYF TGTGCCAGCAGTTACGAGACAGGGGGCACTGGAAACACCATATATTTT TRBJ1-3 - TRBV6-5 TRBD1
CANQGVATGYTEAFF TGTGCCAACCAAGGAGTGGCAACAGGGTACACTGAAGCTTTCTTT TRBJ1-1 - TRBV7-9 -
CASSQDRVGEKLFF TGTGCCAGCAGCCAAGACAGGGTGGGTGAAAAACTGTTTTTT TRBJ1-4 - TRBV4-2 -
CASSLGRAHSPPIYSNQPQHF TGTGCCAGCAGTTTGGGCAGGGCCCATTCCCCCCCAATATATAGCAATCAGCCCCAGCATTTT TRBJ1-5 - TRBV27 -
CASSYSGTSYGYTF TGTGCCAGCAGTTACTCTGGGACGTCCTATGGCTACACCTTC TRBJ1-2 - TRBV6-5 -
CASGLVLAGGNEQFF TGTGCTAGTGGTTTGGTATTAGCGGGAGGGAATGAGCAGTTCTTC TRBJ2-1 - TRBV12-5 TRBD2
CASSVGLAGGRQETQYF TGTGCCAGCAGCGTAGGGCTAGCGGGAGGGCGACAAGAGACCCAGTACTTC TRBJ2-5 - TRBV9 TRBD2
CASTGQGREKLFF TGTGCCAGCACCGGACAAGGAAGGGAAAAACTGTTTTTT TRBJ1-4 once TRBV25-1 -
CASSLGIETQYF TGTGCCAGCAGCTTGGGTATAGAGACCCAGTACTTC TRBJ2-5 - TRBV11-2 -
CASSVSGNPNTEAFF TGTGCCAGCAGCGTAAGCGGCAACCCGAACACTGAAGCTTTCTTT TRBJ1-1 - TRBV9 -
CASSTRTGGPYEQYF TGTGCCAGCAGTACCCGGACAGGGGGCCCCTACGAGCAGTACTTC TRBJ2-7 - TRBV27 TRBD1
CASSLGGTVSYEQYF TGCGCCAGCAGCTTGGGGGGGACTGTCTCCTACGAGCAGTACTTC TRBJ2-7 - TRBV5-1 -
CASSRTWDKGQGAYEQYF TGTGCCAGCAGCCGCACTTGGGATAAGGGACAGGGGGCCTACGAGCAGTACTTC TRBJ2-7 - TRBV5-6 TRBD1
CASSKSGEGPSYEQYF TGCGCCAGCAGCAAGTCTGGGGAGGGGCCATCATACGAGCAGTACTTC TRBJ2-7 - TRBV4-1 TRBD2
CASSQTGTPSYEQYF TGCGCCAGCAGCCAAACCGGGACACCCTCCTACGAGCAGTACTTC TRBJ2-7 - TRBV4-3 -
CASSPDRGDQPQHF TGTGCCAGCTCACCAGACAGGGGAGATCAGCCCCAGCATTTT TRBJ1-5 - TRBV18 TRBD1
CASSLAGNQETQYF TGTGCCAGCAGCTTAGCGGGCAACCAAGAGACCCAGTACTTC TRBJ2-5 - TRBV7-2 -
CASQGTRLNEQYF TGTGCCAGCCAGGGGACTAGGTTGAACGAGCAGTACTTC TRBJ2-7 many TRBV7-2 TRBD2
CAWGARSTNEKLFF TGTGCCTGGGGGGCGCGCTCAACTAATGAAAAACTGTTTTTT TRBJ1-4 - TRBV7-9 -
CASSQGTSGAFRRTDTQYF TGCGCCAGCAGCCAAGGGACTAGCGGGGCGTTCCGACGCACAGATACGCAGTATTTT TRBJ2-3 - TRBV4-1 TRBD2
CASSRVGGPNEQFF TGTGCCAGCAGCCGGGTGGGTGGCCCCAATGAGCAGTTCTTC TRBJ2-1 - TRBV4-2 -
CASSRLAGGIGELFF TGTGCCAGTAGTAGACTAGCGGGGGGGATCGGGGAGCTGTTTTTT TRBJ2-2 - TRBV19 TRBD2
CSVRTDLTDTQYF TGCAGCGTTAGGACAGACCTCACAGATACGCAGTATTTT TRBJ2-3 - TRBV29-1 -
CASGSPLKPGYNEQFF TGTGCTAGTGGTTCCCCCCTAAAGCCGGGATACAATGAGCAGTTCTTC TRBJ2-1 - TRBV12-5 -
CASSLGGSGSYNEQFF TGTGCCAGCAGCTTAGGGGGTAGCGGCTCCTACAATGAGCAGTTCTTC TRBJ2-1 - TRBV7-9 -
CASSMLGAATEAFF TGTGCCAGTAGTATGTTGGGTGCGGCCACTGAAGCTTTCTTT TRBJ1-1 - TRBV19 -
CATSTVGLGQFF TGTGCCACCAGCACAGTAGGTTTGGGGCAGTTCTTC TRBJ2-1 - TRBV15 -
CAISELLEGNEQFF TGTGCCATCAGTGAGTTACTAGAAGGCAATGAGCAGTTCTTC TRBJ2-1 - TRBV10-3 -
CASSWITDEQYF TGTGCCAGCAGTTGGATTACGGACGAGCAGTACTTC TRBJ2-7 - TRBV28 -
CASRLTAGGYTF TGCGCCAGCAGATTGACAGCGGGCGGCTACACCTTC TRBJ1-2 - TRBV5-1 -
CASSIGRINYGYTF TGTGCCAGTAGTATAGGACGGATAAACTATGGCTACACCTTC TRBJ1-2 - TRBV19 -
CASSSGRSTDTQYF TGTGCCAGCAGCTCGGGACGGAGCACAGATACGCAGTATTTT TRBJ2-3 - TRBV7-3 -